This TCR beta chain was profiled in a study of CD8 T cells in ankylosing spondylitis. This clonotype came up a few times. Its matching antigen is unknown. V was clipped by 3 bases and J by 9 bases, with 29 bases between them. Germline lookup yields CDR1 DFQATT and CDR2 SNEGSKA (reference sequence). CDR3 length equals 17 residues. Broader study findings: The study identified a TCR beta motif of under ten highly homologous variants that appeared characteristic of ankylosing spondylitis blood.

TCRdb redid the calling of the 5' RACE reads with MiXCR, one entry per CDR3 protein. The table includes 340,000 or so distinct CDR3 sequences, roughly 14% detected once. Sequencing was done on a sample of blood, either unsorted or a sorted T cell fraction (not recorded which). The origin of this receptor is a male donor with ankylosing spondylitis or in good health (not recorded which). The V gene is TRBV20-1, the J gene TRBJ1-2; D is possibly TRBD1 (5 bases). CDR3 sequence reads: CSARDRLRDGFRSSYTF. The CDR3 DNA sequence: TGCAGTGCTAGGGACCGCCTCCGGGACGGGTTTCGGTCGAGCTACACCTTC.